This T cell receptor beta chain was observed in a study of early T cells in non-severe SARS-CoV-2 infection. As for the study in general: The study sequenced bulk RNA from unsorted whole blood, with chains unpaired. Study-level results: VDJdb-based annotation leaned toward anti-spike CD8 responses and missed private and CD4 specificities.

Separate cDNA molecules each had unique molecular identifiers attached to them. TCRdb reanalysed the 5' RACE reads using MiXCR and keeps one entry per CDR3 protein. The sample lists fewer than 100,000 distinct CDR3 sequences; under 15% were seen once. V dropped 1 base and J dropped 5 bases, with 8 bases sitting between them. This CDR3 region has 13 residues. The germline V gene encodes CDR1 SGHVS and CDR2 FNYEAQ. Regarding this clonotype: The target antigen is unknown. Just one base apart from a much larger clone, this may be a read error.

The gene calls are TRBV7-6 and TRBJ2-5, with no clear D. This clonotype was obtained from an adult who was a healthcare worker with PCR-confirmed SARS-CoV-2 infection or an uninfected control (not recorded which). Sequences were obtained from whole blood. The CDR3 here is CASSLVLGETQYF. The CDR3 bases are TGTGCCAGCAGCTTAGTACTGGGGGAGACCCAGTACTTC.